These 23 T cell receptor beta chains were sequenced from one sample in a study of OX40 agonist ivuxolimab in advanced cancers. Sequenced by immunoSEQ multiplex PCR; TCRdb stores in-frame clones only, minus some. The profile shows roughly 60,000 clones, 85% of them singletons. The source material was CD4+ or CD8+ T cells sorted from blood, sampled in a trial of the OX40 agonist ivuxolimab. The receptors shown here come from an adult with an advanced solid tumor such as melanoma, head and neck, liver or kidney cancer.

This clone was observed a few times. The genes are TRBV7-8 and TRBJ2-2; D is ambiguous. The CDR3 extends over 12 amino acids. Trimming stripped 1 base from V and 7 bases from J, with 4 bases between. The germline gives CDR1 SGHVS, CDR2 FQNEAQ. The CDR3 DNA sequence: TGTGCCAGCAGCTTAGACATCGGGGAGCTGTTTTTT. Translation: CASSLDIGELFF.

This clone showed up just a few times. The identical CDR3 is also encoded by other nucleotide sequences in the sample. The rearrangement uses TRBV10-3 and TRBJ2-7, with TRBD1 identical over 10 bases. This CDR3 is 11 amino acids long. CDR1 ENHRY and CDR2 SYGVKD come from the germline V gene. With V trimmed by 10 bases and J by 3 bases, 0 bases remained unmatched. The CDR3 bases are TGTGCCAGGACAGGGGGCTACGAGCAGTACTTC. Its protein product is CARTGGYEQYF.

This clone appeared once. This chain joins TRBV6-5 and TRBJ1-2; no reliable D call. CDR3 length equals 13 residues. Trimming left V 0 bases short and J 4 bases short, with 6 bases between. Germline CDR1 reads MNHEY; CDR2 reads SVGAGI. CDR3 region: CASSYSGLYGYTF. Written as DNA, the CDR3 is TGTGCCAGCAGTTACTCTGGCCTCTATGGCTACACCTTC.

The V gene is TRBV19, the J gene TRBJ2-1; possibly TRBD2 for D (6 bases). Germline values: CDR1 LNHDA, CDR2 SQIVND (reference sequence). The CDR3 contains 17 residues. V was cut by 0 bases and J by 3 bases, with 15 bases left in between. CDR3 DNA: TGTGCCAGTAGTATAGATTACGGCGGGGCACGCTACAATGAGCAGTTCTTC. Translation: CASSIDYGGARYNEQFF.

The gene calls are TRBV7-3 and TRBJ1-1, with 7 bases identical to TRBD1. V shed 4 bases, J shed 3 bases, and the junction held 2 bases outside the gene matches. The germline CDR1 and CDR2 sequences are SGHTA and FQGTGA. The CDR3 runs to 13 residues. Here the CDR3 DNA reads TGTGCCAGCAGCTCCCAGGGGGACACTGAAGCTTTCTTT. Protein: CASSSQGDTEAFF.

This sequence joins TRBV21-1 and TRBJ2-2; the table's D call of TRBD2 was not tested on the DNA. TRBV21-1 is designated a pseudogene. The CDR3 runs 16 residues. CDR3 DNA: TGTGCCAGCAGCAAAGTTGGACTCAAGAACACCGGGGAGCTGTTTTTT. Translated, it gives CASSKVGLKNTGELFF.

The chain recombines TRBV6-1 with TRBJ1-5, with D unresolved. Germline V gene data show CDR1 as MNHNS and CDR2 as SASEGT. V was shortened by 1 base and J by 5 bases, with 6 bases between the two germline ends. The CDR3 loop spans 13 amino acids. CDR3 sequence (DNA): TGTGCCAGCAGTGAAGGAGGGTATCAGCCCCAGCATTTT. Translated, it gives CASSEGGYQPQHF.

The chain joins TRBV11-3 to TRBJ2-2; D possibly corresponds to TRBD1 (6 bases). V was clipped by 1 base and J by 4 bases, with 10 bases between them. CDR1 is SGHNT and CDR2 is YENEEA in the germline V gene. This CDR3 spans 15 amino acids. DNA of the CDR3: TGTGCCAGCAGCTTAGGGGACATATCCACCGGGGAGCTGTTTTTT. Encoded protein: CASSLGDISTGELFF.

This sequence joins TRBV6-5 and TRBJ2-7; a weak D match, TRBD1 (6 bases). The CDR3 has 15 residues. The ends were cut back, 2 bases at V and 3 bases at J, with 14 bases in the middle. Germline values: CDR1 MNHEY, CDR2 SVGAGI. CDR3 nucleotides: TGTGCCAGCAGTTACGGGGGCGGCTACATCTACGAGCAGTACTTC. This gives the protein CASSYGGGYIYEQYF.

This chain connects TRBV10-3 to TRBJ1-3, with D maybe TRBD1 (6 bases). The CDR3 loop spans 16 amino acids. V was shortened by 6 bases and J by 0 bases, with 15 bases between the two germline ends. CDR1 and CDR2 (germline): ENHRY, SYGVKD. The chain's CDR3 is CAIRVEGGPSGNTIYF. Here the CDR3 DNA reads TGTGCCATCAGGGTCGAGGGGGGGCCCTCTGGAAACACCATATATTTT.

This chain uses TRBV29-1 with TRBJ1-1, with D possibly matching TRBD1 (6 bases). Per germline, CDR1 SQVTM and CDR2 ANQGSEA. V lost 7 bases, J lost 0 bases, and 12 bases lay in between. The CDR3 has 13 amino acids. The CDR3 loop reads CSGQQGMNTEAFF. Here the CDR3 DNA reads TGCAGCGGCCAACAGGGCATGAACACTGAAGCTTTCTTT.

This clone was recorded a few times. The chain combines TRBV29-1 with TRBJ2-1, with TRBD2 matching over 8 bases. Germline V gives CDR1 SQVTM, CDR2 ANQGSEA. The CDR3 sequence is 13 residues long. V lost 7 bases to trimming and J lost 2 bases; unmatched junction nucleotides: 4. Here the CDR3 reads CSASTSAYNEQFF. The DNA of the CDR3 is TGCAGCGCCTCGACTAGCGCCTACAATGAGCAGTTCTTC.

This rearrangement joins TRBV28 to TRBJ1-3, with D unresolved. The germline V gene has CDR1 MDHEN and CDR2 SYDVKM. CDR3 length: 14 residues. V dropped 7 bases and J dropped 0 bases, with 10 bases sitting between them. This CDR3 reads CASIPGHSGNTIYF. In DNA, the CDR3 is TGTGCCAGCATTCCCGGCCACTCTGGAAACACCATATATTTT.

This clone was counted only a few times. The chain couples TRBV5-8 to TRBJ2-1; 8 bases are a match to TRBD2. There are 16 residues in the CDR3. Germline V gives CDR1 SGHTS, CDR2 YDEGEE. The V segment lost 2 bases and the J segment 5 bases; nucleotides outside the gene matches: 9. The CDR3 sequence: CASSFYPGGQHNEQFF. In nucleotides, the CDR3 is TGTGCCAGCAGCTTTTATCCGGGAGGGCAGCACAATGAGCAGTTCTTC.

The chain recombines TRBV5-1 with TRBJ2-6; no reliable D call. Germline loops: CDR1 SGHRS, CDR2 YFSETQ. V lost 4 bases and J 0 bases, leaving 8 bases between the germline ends. The CDR3 loop spans 15 amino acids. CDR3 amino acids: CASSRDTSGANVLTF. The CDR3 nucleotides read TGCGCCAGCAGCCGAGACACCTCTGGGGCCAACGTCCTGACTTTC.

The chain has TRBV10-2 and TRBJ2-1; maybe TRBD1 (6 bases). The CDR3 covers 16 residues. The germline CDR1 and CDR2 sequences are WSHSY and SAAADI. V lost 2 bases, J lost 0 bases, and 11 bases lay in between. The CDR3 region is CASSERGGSSYNEQFF. CDR3 coding DNA: TGCGCCAGCAGTGAGAGAGGGGGAAGCTCCTACAATGAGCAGTTCTTC.

The V and J genes are TRBV5-4 and TRBJ2-3; D is undetermined. Germline CDR1 and CDR2: SGHNT and YYREEE (reference sequence). CDR3 length: 12 amino acids. Between the trimmed V and J ends, which lost 5 bases and 6 bases, there was a span of 10 bases. CDR3 sequence reads: CASSFEADTQYF. In DNA form, the CDR3 reads TGTGCCAGCAGTTTCGAGGCGGATACGCAGTATTTT.

J is TRBJ2-3 and V is TRBV6-6, with 8 bases lining up with TRBD2. V shed 4 bases, J shed 8 bases, and the junction held 8 bases outside the gene matches. This CDR3 is built from 14 residues. CDR1 and CDR2 (germline): MNHNY, SVGAGI (reference sequence). The CDR3 sequence is CASSSDSGGPTQYF. As DNA, the CDR3 is TGTGCCAGCAGTTCGGATTCGGGGGGGCCTACGCAGTATTTT.

The J gene is TRBJ2-7, the V gene TRBV29-1; TRBD2 agrees at 10 bases. V dropped 5 bases and J dropped 7; count of bases not matched to a gene: 14. CDR3 size: 15 residues. Germline CDR1 reads SQVTM; CDR2 reads ANQGSEA. DNA of the CDR3: TGCAGCGTTCATTATACTAGCGGGAACTCACCTGAGCAGTACTTC. This sequence encodes CSVHYTSGNSPEQYF.

V usage is TRBV28 and J usage is TRBJ1-2, with a possible D match to TRBD1 (6 bases). This CDR3 is 17 amino acids long. The V gene lost 3 bases and the J gene lost 8 bases, with 25 bases spanning the gap. Germline CDR1 MDHEN, CDR2 SYDVKM. The CDR3 nucleotides read TGTGCCAGCAGTTTTAGCGCCCTCCAGGGGTCCTCAGGGGGCTACACCTTC. Amino acids: CASSFSALQGSSGGYTF.

The rearrangement joins TRBV27 to TRBJ1-2; TRBD1 matches 10 bases. V dropped 5 bases and J dropped 4; count of bases not matched to a gene: 10. CDR1 is MNHEY and CDR2 is SMNVEV in the germline V gene (reference sequence). The CDR3 covers 16 residues. The CDR3 loop reads CASSLFPGTGAYGYTF. The CDR3 DNA follows: TGTGCCAGCAGTCTCTTCCCCGGGACAGGGGCCTATGGCTACACCTTC.

This clone was counted a single time. This chain uses TRBV19 with TRBJ1-6, with D unclear. With 6 bases removed from V and 6 bases from J, the gap between germline ends came to 12 bases. Germline V gives CDR1 LNHDA, CDR2 SQIVND (reference sequence). The CDR3 spans 14 residues. The CDR3 spells CASSKILGNSPLHF. The CDR3 DNA sequence: TGTGCCAGTAGCAAAATCCTTGGTAATTCACCCCTCCACTTT.

The chain has TRBV9 and TRBJ2-1, with a weak D call TRBD2 (6 bases). The CDR3 covers 15 residues. Trimming removed 2 bases at V and 3 bases at J, with 12 bases between. Germline V CDR1 and CDR2: SGDLS, YYNGEE. The CDR3 bases are TGTGCCAGCAGCGTCGGAGGGCCGGGCTACAATGAGCAGTTCTTC. Encoded protein: CASSVGGPGYNEQFF.